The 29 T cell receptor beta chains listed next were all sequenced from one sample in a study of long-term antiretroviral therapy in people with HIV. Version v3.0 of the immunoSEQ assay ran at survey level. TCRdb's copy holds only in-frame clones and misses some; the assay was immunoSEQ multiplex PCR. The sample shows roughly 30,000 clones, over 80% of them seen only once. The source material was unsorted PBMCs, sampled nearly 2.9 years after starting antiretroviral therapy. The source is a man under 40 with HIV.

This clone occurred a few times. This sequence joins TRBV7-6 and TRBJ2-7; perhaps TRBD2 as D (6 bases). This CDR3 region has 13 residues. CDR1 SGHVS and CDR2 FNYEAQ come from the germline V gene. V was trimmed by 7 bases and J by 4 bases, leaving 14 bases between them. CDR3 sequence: CASTYGGTYEQYF. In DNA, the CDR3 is TGTGCCAGCACGTACGGGGGAACGTACGAGCAGTACTTC.

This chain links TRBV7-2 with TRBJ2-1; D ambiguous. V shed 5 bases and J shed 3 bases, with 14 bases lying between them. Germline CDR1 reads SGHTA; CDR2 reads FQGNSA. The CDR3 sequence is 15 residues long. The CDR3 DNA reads TGTGCCAGCAGCGTAGTACCGTCCAACTACAATGAGCAGTTCTTC. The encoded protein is CASSVVPSNYNEQFF.

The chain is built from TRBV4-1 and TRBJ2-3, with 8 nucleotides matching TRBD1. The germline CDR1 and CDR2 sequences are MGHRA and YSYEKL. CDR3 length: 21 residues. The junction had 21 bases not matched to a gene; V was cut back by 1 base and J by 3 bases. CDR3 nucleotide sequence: TGCGCCAGCAGCCAAGGCCCCCTGGCCCAGGGGGCGACGGGCACGACAGATACGCAGTATTTT. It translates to CASSQGPLAQGATGTTDTQYF.

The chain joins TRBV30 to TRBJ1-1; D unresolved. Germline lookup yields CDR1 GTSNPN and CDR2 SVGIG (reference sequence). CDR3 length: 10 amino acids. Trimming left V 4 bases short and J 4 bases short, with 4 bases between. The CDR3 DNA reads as TGTGCCTGGATTTCCACTGAAGCTTTCTTT. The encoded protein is CAWISTEAFF.

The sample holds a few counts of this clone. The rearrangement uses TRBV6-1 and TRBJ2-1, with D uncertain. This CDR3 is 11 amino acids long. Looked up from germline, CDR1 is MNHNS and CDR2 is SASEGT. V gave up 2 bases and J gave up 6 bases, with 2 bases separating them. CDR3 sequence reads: CASSEPNEQFF. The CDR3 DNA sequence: TGTGCCAGCAGTGAACCCAATGAGCAGTTCTTC.

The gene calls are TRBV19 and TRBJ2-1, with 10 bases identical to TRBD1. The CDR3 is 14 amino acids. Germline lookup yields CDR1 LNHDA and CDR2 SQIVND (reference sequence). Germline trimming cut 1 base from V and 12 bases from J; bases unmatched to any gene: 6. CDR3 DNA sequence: TGTGCCAGTAGTATAGTGGGGACAGGGGCTGGGCAGTTCTTC. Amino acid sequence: CASSIVGTGAGQFF.

The CDR3 loop reads CASSLDYRSTEAFF. CDR3 in DNA: TGTGCCAGCAGCTTAGACTACCGCTCCACTGAAGCTTTCTTT. J is TRBJ1-1 and V is TRBV7-2, with D uncertain. The V gene lost 1 base and the J gene lost 4 bases, with 10 bases spanning the gap. From germline, CDR1 is SGHTA and CDR2 FQGNSA. CDR3 length: 14 residues.

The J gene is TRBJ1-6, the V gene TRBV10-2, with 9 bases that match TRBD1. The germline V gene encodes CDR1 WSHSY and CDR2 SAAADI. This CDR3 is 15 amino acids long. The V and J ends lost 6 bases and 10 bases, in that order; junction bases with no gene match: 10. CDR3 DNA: TGCGCCAGCAGATCTCCGGGACAGGGTGGATCACCCCTCCACTTT. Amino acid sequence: CASRSPGQGGSPLHF.

CDR3 amino acids: CASSRQGSYGYTF. CDR3 nucleotide sequence: TGTGCCAGTAGTAGACAGGGGAGTTATGGCTACACCTTC. This chain joins TRBV19 and TRBJ1-2; 8 nucleotides match TRBD1. V dropped 4 bases and J dropped 5; count of bases not matched to a gene: 3. This CDR3 contains 13 residues. Germline V CDR1 and CDR2: LNHDA, SQIVND (reference sequence).

The CDR3 DNA is TGTGCCACCAGCGCCCCGGCTGGGTTCGAGCAGTACTTC. It specifies CATSAPAGFEQYF. This rearrangement joins TRBV15 to TRBJ2-7; D call uncertain. Trimming took off 5 bases at V and 6 bases at J, with 14 bases between the two ends. CDR1 and CDR2 from the germline V gene are LNHNV and YYDKDF (reference sequence). This CDR3 has 13 amino acids.

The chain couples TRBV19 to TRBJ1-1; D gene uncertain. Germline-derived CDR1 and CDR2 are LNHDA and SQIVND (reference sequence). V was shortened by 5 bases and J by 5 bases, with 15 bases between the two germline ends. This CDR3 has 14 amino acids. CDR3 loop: CASSFQARGTEAFF. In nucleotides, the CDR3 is TGTGCCAGTAGTTTCCAGGCCCGCGGGACTGAAGCTTTCTTT.

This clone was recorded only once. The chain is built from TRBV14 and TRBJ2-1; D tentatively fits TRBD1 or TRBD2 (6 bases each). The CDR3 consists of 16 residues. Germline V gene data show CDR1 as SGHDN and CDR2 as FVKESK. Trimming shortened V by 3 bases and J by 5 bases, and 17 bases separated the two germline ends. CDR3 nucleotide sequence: TGTGCCAGCAGCCACCGCAGGGGACTCAGGAACAATGAGCAGTTCTTC. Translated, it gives CASSHRRGLRNNEQFF.

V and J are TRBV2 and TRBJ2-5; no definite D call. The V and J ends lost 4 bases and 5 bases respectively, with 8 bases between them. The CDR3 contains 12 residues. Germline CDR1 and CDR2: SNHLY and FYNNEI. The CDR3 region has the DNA TGTGCCAGCAGTGGCATCGGGGAGACCCAGTACTTC. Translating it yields CASSGIGETQYF.

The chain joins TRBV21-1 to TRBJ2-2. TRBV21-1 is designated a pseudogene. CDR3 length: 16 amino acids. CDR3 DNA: TGTGCCAGCAGCAAATCTCCATCCGCGAACACCGGGGAGCTGTTTTTT. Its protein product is CASSKSPSANTGELFF.

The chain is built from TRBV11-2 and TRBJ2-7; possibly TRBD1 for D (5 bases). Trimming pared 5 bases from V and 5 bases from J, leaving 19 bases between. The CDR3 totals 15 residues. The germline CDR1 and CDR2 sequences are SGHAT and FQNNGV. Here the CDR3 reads CASSPLPQANHEQYF. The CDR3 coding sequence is TGTGCCAGCAGCCCCCTTCCACAGGCAAACCACGAGCAGTACTTC.

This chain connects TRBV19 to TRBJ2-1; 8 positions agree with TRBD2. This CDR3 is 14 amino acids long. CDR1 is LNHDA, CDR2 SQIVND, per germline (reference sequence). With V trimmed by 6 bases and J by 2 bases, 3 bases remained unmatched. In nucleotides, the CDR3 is TGTGCCAGTAGGCCGGGGGGGACCTACAATGAGCAGTTCTTC. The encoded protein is CASRPGGTYNEQFF.

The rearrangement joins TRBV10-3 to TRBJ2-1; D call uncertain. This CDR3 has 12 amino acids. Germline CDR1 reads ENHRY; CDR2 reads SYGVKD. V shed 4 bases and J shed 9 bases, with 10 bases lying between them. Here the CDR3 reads CAISGSSGEQFF. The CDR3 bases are TGTGCCATCAGTGGGTCGTCGGGTGAGCAGTTCTTC.

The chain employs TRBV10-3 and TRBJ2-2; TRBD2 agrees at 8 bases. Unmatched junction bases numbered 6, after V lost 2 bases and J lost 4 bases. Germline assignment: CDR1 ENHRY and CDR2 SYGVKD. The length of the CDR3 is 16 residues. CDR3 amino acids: CAISEGASGFTGELFF. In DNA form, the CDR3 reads TGTGCCATCAGTGAGGGGGCTAGCGGGTTCACCGGGGAGCTGTTTTTT.

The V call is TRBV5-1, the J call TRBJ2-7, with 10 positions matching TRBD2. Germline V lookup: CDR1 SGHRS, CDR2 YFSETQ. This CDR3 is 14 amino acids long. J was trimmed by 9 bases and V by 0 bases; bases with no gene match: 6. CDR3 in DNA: TGCGCCAGCAGCTTGGAAGCGGGAGGGCCAACGCAGTACTTC. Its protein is CASSLEAGGPTQYF.

The CDR3 DNA reads as TGCGCCAGCAGCTTGGACAGGGGTGCCGAGCAGTACTTC. This sequence encodes CASSLDRGAEQYF. The J gene is TRBJ2-7, the V gene TRBV5-1; TRBD1 aligns across 7 bases. The germline V gene has CDR1 SGHRS and CDR2 YFSETQ. This CDR3 comprises 13 residues. Trimming removed 0 bases from V and 6 bases from J; junction bases left unmatched: 3.

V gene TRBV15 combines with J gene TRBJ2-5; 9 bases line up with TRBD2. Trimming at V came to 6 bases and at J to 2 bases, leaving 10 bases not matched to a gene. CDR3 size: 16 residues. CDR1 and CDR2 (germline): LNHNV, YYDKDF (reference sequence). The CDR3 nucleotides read TGTGCCACCAGAGACAAGAGCGGGAGGAGTCAAGAGACCCAGTACTTC. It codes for CATRDKSGRSQETQYF. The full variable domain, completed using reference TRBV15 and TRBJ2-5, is DAMVIQNPRYQVTQFGKPVTLSCSQTLNHNVMYWYQQKSSQAPKLLFHYYDKDFNNEADTPDNFQSRRPNTSFCFLDIRSPGLGDTAMYLCATRDKSGRSQETQYFGPGTRLLVL.

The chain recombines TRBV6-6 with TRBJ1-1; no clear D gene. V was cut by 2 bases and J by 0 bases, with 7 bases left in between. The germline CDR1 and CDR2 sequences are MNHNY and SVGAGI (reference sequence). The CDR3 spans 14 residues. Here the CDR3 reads CASSYQVMNTEAFF. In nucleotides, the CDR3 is TGTGCCAGCAGTTACCAGGTGATGAACACTGAAGCTTTCTTT.

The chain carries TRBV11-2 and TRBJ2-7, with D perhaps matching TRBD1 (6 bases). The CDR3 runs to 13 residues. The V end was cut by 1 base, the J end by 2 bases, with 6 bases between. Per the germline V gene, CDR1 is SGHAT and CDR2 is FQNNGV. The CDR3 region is CASSLAGAYEQYF. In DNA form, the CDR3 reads TGTGCCAGCAGCTTAGCAGGGGCCTACGAGCAGTACTTC.

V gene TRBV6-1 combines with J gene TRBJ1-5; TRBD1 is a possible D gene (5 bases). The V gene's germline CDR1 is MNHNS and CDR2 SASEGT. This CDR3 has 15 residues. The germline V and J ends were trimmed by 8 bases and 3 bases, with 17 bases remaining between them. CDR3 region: CASARDGNANQPQHF. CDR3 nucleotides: TGTGCCAGCGCCCGGGACGGAAACGCCAATCAGCCCCAGCATTTT.

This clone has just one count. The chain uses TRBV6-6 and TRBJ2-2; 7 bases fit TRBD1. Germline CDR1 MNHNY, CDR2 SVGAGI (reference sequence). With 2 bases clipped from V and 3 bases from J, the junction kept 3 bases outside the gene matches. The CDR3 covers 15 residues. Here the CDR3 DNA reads TGTGCCAGCAGTTACAGGGGGCACGACACCGGGGAGCTGTTTTTT. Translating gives CASSYRGHDTGELFF.

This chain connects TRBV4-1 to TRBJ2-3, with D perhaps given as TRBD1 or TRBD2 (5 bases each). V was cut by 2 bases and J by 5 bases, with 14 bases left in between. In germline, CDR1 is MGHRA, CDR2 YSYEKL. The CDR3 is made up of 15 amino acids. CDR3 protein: CASSQRAGAGDTQYF. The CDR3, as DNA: TGCGCCAGCAGCCAACGGGCCGGGGCAGGAGATACGCAGTATTTT.

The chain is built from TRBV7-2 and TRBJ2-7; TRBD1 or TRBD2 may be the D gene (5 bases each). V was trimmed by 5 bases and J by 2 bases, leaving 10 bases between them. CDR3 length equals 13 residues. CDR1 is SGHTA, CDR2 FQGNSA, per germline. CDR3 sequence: CASSSWGTYEQYF. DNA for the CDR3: TGTGCCAGCAGCAGCTGGGGGACCTACGAGCAGTACTTC.

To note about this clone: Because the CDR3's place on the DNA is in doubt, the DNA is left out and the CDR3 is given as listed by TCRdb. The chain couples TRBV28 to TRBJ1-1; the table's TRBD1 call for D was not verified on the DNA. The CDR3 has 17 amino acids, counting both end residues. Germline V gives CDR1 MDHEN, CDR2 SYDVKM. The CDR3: CASSSSETGTMNTEAFF.

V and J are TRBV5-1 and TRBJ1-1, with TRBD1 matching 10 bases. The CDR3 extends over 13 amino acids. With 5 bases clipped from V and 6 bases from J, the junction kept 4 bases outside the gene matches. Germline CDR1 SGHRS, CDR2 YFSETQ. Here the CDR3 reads CASRGDRGSEAFF. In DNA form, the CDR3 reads TGCGCCAGCAGAGGGGACAGGGGCTCTGAAGCTTTCTTT. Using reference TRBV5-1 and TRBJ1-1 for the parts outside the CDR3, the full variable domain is KAGVTQTPRYLIKTRGQQVTLSCSPISGHRSVSWYQQTPGQGLQFLFEYFSETQRNKGNFPGRFSGRQFSNSRSEMNVSTLELGDSALYLCASRGDRGSEAFFGQGTRLTVV.